What follows is one T cell receptor (beta chain) and its context. This record comes from a study of T cells in Graves' hyperthyroidism and ophthalmopathy. Each diagnosis was grounded in clinical symptoms, serum thyroxine and TRAb, thyroid ultrasound, and orbital computed tomography. CDR1 SNHLY and CDR2 FYNNEI come from the germline V gene. J was trimmed by 2 bases and V by 4 bases; bases with no gene match: 10. The CDR3 contains 16 residues. Amplified TCR beta CDR3 regions derived from RNA transcripts. HTBI primers drove first-round RT-PCR of the TCR CDR3. MiXCR was run by TCRdb on the multiplex PCR reads, yielding one entry per CDR3 protein. Altogether 450,000 to 700,000 distinct CDR3 sequences are present, about 43% being singletons, with the ten largest covering 15% to 20%.

This sequence was found in an adult woman with Graves' disease, either hyperthyroidism or ophthalmopathy (not recorded which). The sequencing sample was made of peripheral blood or thyroid tissue (not recorded which). The chain has TRBV2 and TRBJ2-5, with 7 nucleotides matching TRBD2. CDR3 protein: CASSGGLAEDQETQYF. Here the CDR3 DNA reads TGTGCCAGCAGTGGTGGGCTAGCGGAAGATCAAGAGACCCAGTACTTC.